This TCR beta chain appears in the sequencing data of a study of blood T cell repertoires in COVID-19. Overall study: Acute and convalescent COVID-19 samples came from the United States, Italy and Spain. PBMCs, B-cell-depleted T cells, or T cells were the source of the cDNA or gDNA that made up the material.

Trimming took 1 base from V and 3 from J, leaving 11 bases between them. Germline V gene sequence: CDR1 SGHNT, CDR2 YYREEE (reference sequence). The CDR3 has 15 amino acids. Clones were sequenced by immunoSEQ multiplex PCR, and TCRdb holds only the in-frame ones, with some missing. The sample shows some 320,000 clones, over 75% of them seen only once. The sample comprised peripheral blood. The chain uses TRBV5-4 and TRBJ1-3; D is ambiguous. The origin of this receptor is a woman in her forties or fifties who had recovered from COVID-19. The CDR3: CASSLSGMVGNTIYF. The CDR3 bases are TGTGCCAGCAGCTTGTCCGGGATGGTTGGAAACACCATATATTTT.